This T cell receptor (beta chain) was retrieved from a study of blood T cell repertoires in COVID-19. Study context: Sources were T cells, B-cell-depleted T cells, or PBMCs; the material itself was cDNA or gDNA.

Sequencing used immunoSEQ multiplex PCR; TCRdb keeps in-frame clones, though not all of them. The table shows 100,000 to 120,000 clones, with about 85% occurring only once. This CDR3 is built from 16 residues. The V gene lost 2 bases and the J gene lost 2 bases, with 17 bases spanning the gap. From germline, CDR1 is SGHKS and CDR2 YYEKEE (reference sequence). V usage is TRBV5-5 and J usage is TRBJ2-7; possibly TRBD2 for D (5 bases). The receptor's source is a human donor in a cohort sampled during active COVID-19. Material for sequencing was peripheral blood. The CDR3 DNA sequence: TGTGCCAGCAGCTTAAGGGCAGAGACTACCACCTACGAGCAGTACTTC. Its protein product is CASSLRAETTTYEQYF.